Sequencing of this T cell receptor (beta chain) was carried out in a study of blood T cell repertoires in COVID-19 (dated by TCRdb to 2020 to 2021). General notes on the study: The collaborator samples originated in the United States, Italy and Spain and spanned the acute and convalescent phases of COVID-19. The repertoires were released in a freely available public database meant as a resource for research on the immune response to SARS-CoV-2. The material from the prospective study consisted of cDNA or gDNA derived from T cells, B-cell-depleted T cells, or PBMCs. The samples were drawn from the first 160 participants of the ongoing ImmuneRACE study and from some 1,300 subjects provided by 6 global collaborators. Where available, HLA class I and class II types were taken from metadata supplied by the sample provider and were not determined by assay-based typing. The sample metadata nearly always contained a de-identified subject ID, COVID-19 status, age in years and sex. The dataset comprised deeply sampled blood TCRbeta repertoires from subjects exposed to, actively infected with, or recovered from COVID-19. Points the paper makes about the study in general: The quantity of clinical and demographic metadata differed by source and by participant and was supplied without curation.

TCRbeta CDR3 regions were amplified from genomic DNA using the immunoSEQ Assay, a bias-controlled multiplex PCR. The study's processing was this. The number of nucleated cells in each sample was estimated by amplification of reference gene primers within the assay. To quantify the absolute abundance of each unique TCRbeta CDR3 rearrangement, sequence reads were collapsed and filtered. For each sample, productive Simpson clonality was calculated as the square root of Simpson's diversity index over productive rearrangements. Not all clones reach the TCRdb copy of this immuneACCESS table, which keeps in-frame sequences only. Checked studies attribute under half of the gap to unresolved V genes and leave the rest unexplained. Clone size and V and J calls were adopted from that table, with D and trimming inferred from the DNA. Within this sample are over 75,000 clones, with 60% to 85% of them counted one time only. The ten largest clones capture about 8.7% of the sample.

As encoded in the germline V gene, CDR1 is SNHLY while CDR2 is FYNNEI. From its cysteine to its phenylalanine, the CDR3 spans 13 amino acids. Of the read, only the CDR3 DNA is kept; its 39 bases are in frame from base 1. V is pared back by 0 bases and J by 8 bases, with 10 bases lying between the germline termini. In regard to this clone: It lacks a known antigen. There are no base qualities to consult, and no much larger clone falls within one base.

A second Seattle source provided samples from volunteer blood donors who had recovered from COVID-19. Whole blood was collected in K2EDTA tubes by collaborating institutions according to the institutions' own protocols. For TCRbeta analysis, collaborators shipped samples in one of three forms: frozen whole blood, isolated PBMCs, or DNA extracted from either of those sample types. The material sequenced was peripheral blood. The rearrangement joined TRBV2 to TRBJ1-2; the D gene is not confidently resolved. The receptor was derived from a man in his fifties or sixties who had recovered from COVID-19. The nucleotides are TGTGCCAGCAGTGAAGCGCTTCGGAGCGGCTACACCTTC. This encodes CASSEALRSGYTF.